The 14 T cell receptor beta chains given below trace back to one sample, sequenced in a study of blood T cell repertoires in COVID-19. Generated by immunoSEQ multiplex PCR, the TCRdb table keeps only in-frame clones and is missing some. The data hold 55,000 to 75,000 clones, with 75% to 90% observed a single time. Sequences were obtained from peripheral blood. Receptors were obtained from a man in his 70s who had recovered from COVID-19.

This clone appeared a few times. The chain uses TRBV24-1 and TRBJ1-5; D perhaps matches TRBD1 (5 bases). Germline-derived CDR1 and CDR2 are KGHDR and SFDVKD. Trimming shortened V by 4 bases and J by 1 base, and 13 bases separated the two germline ends. This CDR3 comprises 16 residues. Written as DNA, the CDR3 is TGTGCCACCAGTGAATCAGGGATTTCAAGCAATCAGCCCCAGCATTTT. This gives the protein CATSESGISSNQPQHF.

This clone was found a few times. The genes are TRBV28 and TRBJ2-1; 12 bases map to TRBD2. From germline, CDR1 is MDHEN and CDR2 SYDVKM. V shed 3 bases and J 7 bases; nucleotides not matched to a gene: 10. CDR3 length: 17 amino acids. CDR3 nucleotides: TGTGCCAGCAGTTTCTGGGGGGCGACTAGCGGGAGTAATGAGCAGTTCTTC. The encoded protein is CASSFWGATSGSNEQFF.

V gene TRBV3-1 (or the pseudogene TRBV3-2) combines with J gene TRBJ1-6; tentative D call: TRBD1 (5 bases). The CDR3 loop spans 18 amino acids. V was pared by 3 bases and J by 6 bases, with 21 bases between. Germline-derived CDR1 and CDR2 are LGHDT and YNNKEL (reference sequence). The CDR3 DNA reads as TGTGCCAGCAGCCAGCCGGTTGGGAGGGGCCAAATTAATTCACCCCTCCACTTT. This encodes CASSQPVGRGQINSPLHF.

This clone was counted once. The chain employs TRBV7-8 and TRBJ2-2; 8 nucleotides agree with TRBD1. The V and J ends lost 2 bases and 4 bases, in that order; junction bases with no gene match: 6. Germline lookup yields CDR1 SGHVS and CDR2 FQNEAQ. This CDR3 has 16 amino acids. In nucleotides, the CDR3 is TGTGCCAGCAGCTTAAAGCCAGGGGGCAGCACCGGGGAGCTGTTTTTT. Residues: CASSLKPGGSTGELFF.

The J gene is TRBJ2-2, the V gene TRBV10-3; no clear D gene. V lost 4 bases and J lost 2, with 20 bases in between. Germline CDR1 ENHRY, CDR2 SYGVKD. The CDR3 consists of 18 residues. In DNA, the CDR3 is TGTGCCATCAGTGGGGTCACAGAGACAAACCAAAACACCGGGGAGCTGTTTTTT. It encodes CAISGVTETNQNTGELFF.

CDR3 sequence (DNA): TGTGCCAGCAGCTTTTTCGGCGCGGCGAACACCATATATTTT. Protein: CASSFFGAANTIYF. The chain uses TRBV7-2 and TRBJ1-3; D is unresolved. V was shortened by 3 bases and J by 7 bases, with 13 bases between the two germline ends. The CDR3 extends over 14 amino acids. The germline gives CDR1 SGHTA, CDR2 FQGNSA.

V usage is TRBV28 and J usage is TRBJ1-2; 8 bases are a match to TRBD1. Germline assignment: CDR1 MDHEN and CDR2 SYDVKM. V was clipped by 5 bases and J by 8 bases; unmatched bases: 7. The CDR3 consists of 13 residues. CDR3 in amino acids: CASSQRTGPGYTF. CDR3 DNA sequence: TGTGCCAGCAGTCAAAGGACAGGGCCCGGCTACACCTTC.

The CDR3 is CASSLRDSFGGELFF. The CDR3 DNA sequence: TGCGCCAGCAGCTTGCGGGACAGCTTCGGCGGGGAGCTGTTTTTT. J is TRBJ2-2 and V is TRBV5-1; the match to TRBD1 covers 7 bases. Germline V lookup: CDR1 SGHRS, CDR2 YFSETQ. V lost 1 base, J lost 7 bases, and 7 bases stayed unmatched. The CDR3 totals 15 residues.

The V gene is TRBV6-5, the J gene TRBJ1-1; perhaps TRBD1 as D (6 bases). The CDR3 is made up of 16 amino acids. Trimming pared 0 bases from V and 5 bases from J, leaving 16 bases between. Germline V gene data show CDR1 as MNHEY and CDR2 as SVGAGI. CDR3: CASSYSGGGSVTEAFF. The CDR3 nucleotides are TGTGCCAGCAGTTACTCTGGGGGCGGGTCGGTTACTGAAGCTTTCTTT.

This clone has a handful of counts. The V call is TRBV15, the J call TRBJ2-7; possible D gene TRBD1, 5 bases. The CDR3 consists of 14 residues. Germline values: CDR1 LNHNV, CDR2 YYDKDF (reference sequence). V was clipped by 1 base and J by 0 bases, with 7 bases between them. The CDR3 reads CATSRGDSSYEQYF. The CDR3 nucleotides read TGTGCCACCAGCAGAGGTGACAGCTCCTACGAGCAGTACTTC.

This clone has just a few counts. V is TRBV18 and J is TRBJ2-3; weak D call: TRBD1 (5 bases). The CDR3 length is 14 residues. Trimming removed 3 bases from V and 4 bases from J, with 11 bases in between. Germline V CDR1 and CDR2: KGHSH, LQKENI. The CDR3 coding sequence is TGTGCCAGCTCACCTTTGGGGCGCGCAGATACGCAGTATTTT. Translation gives CASSPLGRADTQYF.

The genes are TRBV3-1 (or the pseudogene TRBV3-2) and TRBJ2-7; TRBD2 is a possible D gene (6 bases). This CDR3 region has 19 residues. Germline-derived CDR1 and CDR2 are LGHDT and YNNKEL (reference sequence). V lost 0 bases, J lost 0 bases, and 21 bases lay in between. CDR3 nucleotides: TGTGCCAGCAGCCAAGATCGGACCCCTCGCGGGGTCAACTCCTACGAGCAGTACTTC. This gives the protein CASSQDRTPRGVNSYEQYF.

The J gene is TRBJ2-2, the V gene TRBV5-5, with 9 bases aligning to TRBD2. After removal of 4 bases from V and 3 bases from J, the junction contained 7 bases not matched to a gene. Germline CDR1 SGHKS, CDR2 YYEKEE (reference sequence). This CDR3 has 16 amino acids. The CDR3 loop is CASSTSGRPDTGELFF. CDR3 in DNA: TGTGCCAGCAGCACCAGCGGGAGGCCCGACACCGGGGAGCTGTTTTTT.

The sample holds one count of this clone. The chain combines TRBV4-2 with TRBJ1-2, with 9 bases fitting TRBD1. The CDR3 has 18 amino acids. Germline-derived CDR1 and CDR2 are LGHNA and YNFKEQ. Trimming cost V 0 bases and J 7 bases; bases outside gene matches: 15. The CDR3 spells CASSQDLRGTGKVFGYTF. CDR3 coding DNA: TGTGCCAGCAGCCAAGATTTAAGGGGGACAGGGAAAGTATTTGGCTACACCTTC.